One sample yielded the 19 T cell receptor beta chains listed below, sequenced in a study of blood T cell repertoires in COVID-19 (dated by TCRdb to about 2020). The protocol used for the library was the immunoSEQ multiplex PCR assay. This is the immuneACCESS table as TCRdb keeps it, with only in-frame sequences that have V and J called. A part of the clones is gone; compared with another copy, unresolved V genes explain less than half, and the rest is unexplained. Here the sample has about 300,000 clones; more than 75% occur a single time. The ten top clones hold about 1.2% of the sample. The sequenced sample was peripheral blood. The receptor set was obtained from a man in his sixties or seventies with acute or convalescent COVID-19.

V is TRBV7-2 and J is TRBJ2-7, with TRBD1 matching 7 bases. After removal of 2 bases from V and 4 bases from J, the junction contained 8 bases not matched to a gene. There are 15 residues in the CDR3. Looked up from germline, CDR1 is SGHTA and CDR2 is FQGNSA. CDR3 residues: CASSLQADRTYEQYF. The CDR3 DNA is TGTGCCAGCAGCTTACAAGCGGACAGGACTTACGAGCAGTACTTC.

This sequence joins TRBV9 and TRBJ2-4; maybe TRBD1 (5 bases). V was trimmed by 0 bases and J by 8 bases, leaving 12 bases between them. In germline, CDR1 is SGDLS, CDR2 YYNGEE. This CDR3 has 14 residues. The CDR3 reads CASSVVGDRDIQYF. CDR3 DNA: TGTGCCAGCAGCGTAGTAGGGGATAGGGACATTCAGTACTTC.

The V call is TRBV7-7, the J call TRBJ1-5; 7 nucleotides align to TRBD1. CDR3 length: 16 residues. Germline V gives CDR1 SSHAT, CDR2 FNYEAQ (reference sequence). The ends lost 1 base at V and 6 bases at J; junction bases unmatched: 9. The CDR3: CASSLVPAGGGQPQHF. The CDR3, as DNA: TGTGCCAGCAGCTTAGTCCCCGCAGGGGGTGGTCAGCCCCAGCATTTT.

The chain employs TRBV6-6 and TRBJ1-2; possible D gene TRBD1, 5 bases. The V and J ends lost 2 bases and 2 bases respectively, with 12 bases between them. Germline CDR1 MNHNY, CDR2 SVGAGI (reference sequence). This CDR3 is built from 15 residues. CDR3 residues: CASSYARQPNYGYTF. CDR3 nucleotides: TGTGCCAGCAGTTACGCCCGACAGCCAAACTATGGCTACACCTTC.

The V gene is TRBV7-6, the J gene TRBJ1-1; 7 bases are shared with TRBD1. CDR1 and CDR2 from the germline V gene are SGHVS and FNYEAQ. V was clipped by 1 base and J by 3 bases; unmatched bases: 5. The CDR3 sequence is 15 residues long. The CDR3 here is CASSLGQGVDTEAFF. The CDR3 DNA reads as TGTGCCAGCAGCTTAGGTCAGGGGGTTGACACTGAAGCTTTCTTT.

This clone was counted only a few times. The genes are TRBV11-3 and TRBJ2-3; 8 positions agree with TRBD2. The CDR3 is made up of 15 amino acids. CDR1 SGHNT and CDR2 YENEEA come from the germline V gene. Trimming removed 7 bases from V and 5 bases from J; junction bases left unmatched: 11. CDR3 DNA: TGTGCCAGCACTCGCAAGCGGGAGCAAGGAGATACGCAGTATTTT. Protein product: CASTRKREQGDTQYF.

This chain connects TRBV27 to TRBJ2-5, with a weak D call TRBD2 (6 bases). Per germline, CDR1 MNHEY and CDR2 SMNVEV (reference sequence). The CDR3 length is 15 residues. V was trimmed by 0 bases and J by 5 bases, leaving 13 bases between them. CDR3 region: CASSLSIAGRETQYF. The CDR3 nucleotides read TGTGCCAGCAGTTTATCCATCGCGGGGCGGGAGACCCAGTACTTC.

The chain employs TRBV28 and TRBJ2-3; 7 positions agree with TRBD1. V shed 5 bases, J shed 5 bases, and the junction held 10 bases outside the gene matches. There are 15 residues in the CDR3. Germline-derived CDR1 and CDR2 are MDHEN and SYDVKM. CDR3 sequence: CASSPNRGSGDTQYF. The CDR3, as DNA: TGTGCCAGCAGTCCGAACAGGGGTTCGGGAGATACGCAGTATTTT.

This rearrangement joins TRBV28 to TRBJ1-1, with 8 bases that match TRBD1. The length of the CDR3 is 14 residues. Germline V gives CDR1 MDHEN, CDR2 SYDVKM. The V segment lost 6 bases and the J segment 4 bases; nucleotides outside the gene matches: 7. CDR3 residues: CASRPGQGGTEAFF. CDR3 coding DNA: TGTGCCAGCAGGCCTGGACAGGGTGGCACTGAAGCTTTCTTT.

V and J are TRBV28 and TRBJ1-2; 7 bases agree with TRBD1. Germline CDR1 MDHEN, CDR2 SYDVKM. Trimming took 6 bases from V and 6 from J; bases not matched to a gene: 10. The CDR3 runs 14 residues. CDR3 sequence (DNA): TGTGCCAGCAGCCTCGGGACAGCTATTAATGGCTACACCTTC. Translated: CASSLGTAINGYTF.

The J gene is TRBJ1-1, the V gene TRBV6-2 or TRBV6-3; the D is unclear. This CDR3 contains 14 residues. Germline CDR1 reads MNHEY; CDR2 reads SVGEGT. Trimming left V 0 bases short and J 1 base short, with 6 bases between. CDR3 amino acids: CASSYSNGNTEAFF. DNA for the CDR3: TGTGCCAGCAGTTACTCGAACGGGAACACTGAAGCTTTCTTT.

The chain employs TRBV7-3 and TRBJ2-4; 8 bases agree with TRBD2. Looked up from germline, CDR1 is SGHTA and CDR2 is FQGTGA. CDR3 length: 16 amino acids. J was trimmed by 6 bases and V by 5 bases; bases with no gene match: 12. The CDR3 DNA reads as TGTGCCAGCAGCCGGGGACTAGGGTTAGATGGAAACATTCAGTACTTC. It encodes CASSRGLGLDGNIQYF.

Regarding this clone: The sample holds other DNA sequences that translate to the same CDR3. J is TRBJ2-5 and V is TRBV19; 9 bases align to TRBD1. Trimming removed 6 bases from V and 2 bases from J; junction bases left unmatched: 4. CDR3 size: 14 residues. CDR1 is LNHDA, CDR2 SQIVND, per germline (reference sequence). The CDR3 loop is CASSPDRGQETQYF. CDR3 nucleotide sequence: TGTGCCAGTAGCCCCGACAGGGGGCAAGAGACCCAGTACTTC.

The V call is TRBV4-3, the J call TRBJ1-2; no firm D call. Germline loops: CDR1 LGHNA, CDR2 YSLEER. The CDR3 consists of 16 residues. Trimming cost V 0 bases and J 5 bases, with 16 bases left between them. The DNA for the CDR3 is TGCGCCAGCAGCCAAGATGCGGGTACTATTTTGTATGGCTACACCTTC. This encodes CASSQDAGTILYGYTF.

The chain recombines TRBV5-1 with TRBJ2-2, with 11 bases identical to TRBD2. Germline V gene lookup returns CDR1 SGHRS and CDR2 YFSETQ. Germline trimming cut 1 base from V and 1 base from J; bases unmatched to any gene: 6. The CDR3 length is 18 residues. CDR3 DNA sequence: TGCGCCAGCAGCTTGTTTGCTCTAGCGGGGGGGAACACCGGGGAGCTGTTTTTT. Its protein is CASSLFALAGGNTGELFF.

The genes are TRBV28 and TRBJ1-2; D perhaps matches TRBD1 (5 bases). From germline, CDR1 is MDHEN and CDR2 SYDVKM. There are 13 residues in the CDR3. Trimming cost V 6 bases and J 8 bases, with 16 bases left between them. CDR3 sequence reads: CASSSPGSWGYTF. Here the CDR3 DNA reads TGTGCCAGCAGCTCGCCAGGGTCGTGGGGCTACACCTTC.

This clone was detected only a few times. The V gene is TRBV28, the J gene TRBJ2-4, with 8 bases lining up with TRBD1. The CDR3 spans 16 residues. Germline values: CDR1 MDHEN, CDR2 SYDVKM. The V segment lost 6 bases and the J segment 6 bases; nucleotides outside the gene matches: 13. CDR3 region: CASRNQGAPLLNIQYF. Written as DNA, the CDR3 is TGTGCCAGCAGGAATCAGGGGGCGCCCCTCTTAAACATTCAGTACTTC.

This clone was counted a few times. The rearrangement joins TRBV28 to TRBJ1-2; no clear D gene. CDR3 size: 14 residues. The V gene's germline CDR1 is MDHEN and CDR2 SYDVKM. Trimming removed 7 bases at V and 2 bases at J, with 14 bases between. The CDR3 sequence: CASTLPGLNYGYTF. The CDR3 nucleotides are TGTGCCAGCACCCTGCCAGGCCTAAACTATGGCTACACCTTC.

The chain couples TRBV23-1 to TRBJ1-5, with unresolved D. TRBV23-1 is an ORF for which the function is uncertain. The V and J ends lost 1 base and 0 bases respectively, with 13 bases between them. The CDR3 is made up of 17 amino acids. The CDR3 DNA reads TGCGCCAGCAGTCAATATCTAACAGACTATAGCAATCAGCCCCAGCATTTT. It encodes CASSQYLTDYSNQPQHF.